This T cell receptor beta chain was observed in a study of a mutant IDH1 vaccine in newly diagnosed glioma. Germline lookup yields CDR1 SNHLY and CDR2 FYNNEI. This CDR3 has 17 amino acids. V was clipped by 3 bases and J by 2 bases, with 19 bases between them. Indicated time point: week 5, during vaccination. Doses consisted of 300 ug of mutant IDH1 20-mer peptide each, paired with topical imiquimod. Here immunoSEQ multiplex PCR was the method, and the copy in TCRdb shows in-frame clones only, minus some. The sample consists of 25,000 to 30,000 clones, approximately 80% of them appearing once. With regard to this clone: Its antigen is undetermined.

The TCR sequence derives from a man aged 35-49 years with glioma. Some clones in this sample may be carry-over from other donors' samples. Source: PBMCs, taken from a glioma patient whose treatment included an IDH1 peptide vaccine. This chain uses TRBV2 with TRBJ1-2, with a possible D match to TRBD1 (5 bases). CDR3 sequence: CASSDRFGAAPNYGYTF. The CDR3 region has the DNA TGTGCCAGCAGTGATCGGTTCGGGGCAGCGCCGAACTATGGCTACACCTTC. Together with reference TRBV2 and TRBJ1-2, the CDR3 gives the full variable domain: EPEVTQTPSHQVTQMGQEVILRCVPISNHLYFYWYRQILGQKVEFLVSFYNNEISEKSEIFDDQFSVERPDGSNFTLKIRSTKLEDSAMYFCASSDRFGAAPNYGYTFGSGTRLTVV.